Reported below is one T cell receptor beta chain. Sequencing used immunoSEQ multiplex PCR; TCRdb keeps in-frame clones, though not all of them. The data show 250,000 to 350,000 clones, with about 88% seen just once and roughly 1.5% held by the top ten. The Seattle patients, enrolled during active infection, were followed longitudinally. This record comes from a study of blood T cell repertoires in COVID-19. Study summary: The samples span acute and convalescent COVID-19 from the United States, Italy and Spain. Nucleic acid was either cDNA or gDNA, and it came from T cells, B-cell-depleted T cells, or PBMCs.

The CDR3 is 16 amino acids. V trimming: 3 bases; J trimming: 2 bases; junction bases outside the gene matches: 5. Germline CDR1 is MGHDK and CDR2 is SYGVNS. V and J are TRBV25-1 and TRBJ2-1, with 9 bases that match TRBD2. This TCR derives from a human donor with COVID-19, enrolled during active disease. The donor label of this sample is uncertain. Sequencing input: peripheral blood. CDR3 coding DNA: TGTGCCAGCAGTGATAAGGGCGGGAGGGCCTACAATGAGCAGTTCTTC. Protein product: CASSDKGGRAYNEQFF.